The 13 T cell receptor beta chains below all came from one sample that was sequenced in a study of blood T cell repertoires in COVID-19. Measured with immunoSEQ multiplex PCR; TCRdb has only the in-frame clones, and not every one. The sample records some 93,000 clones, around 79% being singletons. Sample: peripheral blood. The receptors were gathered from a human donor in a cohort sampled during active COVID-19.

The chain employs TRBV5-1 and TRBJ2-1; TRBD2 aligns across 10 bases. The length of the CDR3 is 15 residues. Germline lookup yields CDR1 SGHRS and CDR2 YFSETQ. V was clipped by 4 bases and J by 5 bases; unmatched bases: 6. CDR3 in DNA: TGCGCCAGCAGCGCCGGACTAGCGGAACACAATGAGCAGTTCTTC. Its protein is CASSAGLAEHNEQFF.

This chain connects TRBV28 to TRBJ1-1; possibly TRBD1 for D (5 bases). Trimming took off 6 bases at V and 4 bases at J, with 21 bases between the two ends. Germline CDR1 reads MDHEN; CDR2 reads SYDVKM. This CDR3 is 16 amino acids long. The CDR3 DNA follows: TGTGCCAGCAGCCCCCCCGCGGGGTGGGGCGGCACTGAAGCTTTCTTT. Translating it yields CASSPPAGWGGTEAFF.

The rearrangement uses TRBV7-2 and TRBJ2-1; TRBD1 is a possible D gene (5 bases). V was shortened by 5 bases and J by 9 bases, with 11 bases between the two germline ends. The CDR3 is 12 residues long. Germline assignment: CDR1 SGHTA and CDR2 FQGNSA. The CDR3 DNA sequence: TGTGCCAGCAGCCGGATGGGGCGTGAGCAGTTCTTC. Protein product: CASSRMGREQFF.

The genes are TRBV7-6 and TRBJ2-1; D may be TRBD2 (5 bases). CDR3 length: 16 amino acids. Trimming stripped 1 base from V and 4 bases from J, with 14 bases between. CDR1 and CDR2 from the germline V gene are SGHVS and FNYEAQ. CDR3 nucleotide sequence: TGTGCCAGCAGCTTAGGGGTGGCATCGGGGTACAATGAGCAGTTCTTC. The encoded protein is CASSLGVASGYNEQFF.

The gene calls are TRBV4-3 and TRBJ2-2; TRBD2 is a possible D gene (6 bases). Trimming pared 1 base from V and 4 bases from J, leaving 16 bases between. Looked up from germline, CDR1 is LGHNA and CDR2 is YSLEER. The CDR3 is made up of 17 amino acids. The CDR3 DNA reads as TGCGCCAGCAGCCAAGTCCAAACGGGAGCGGGCACCGGGGAGCTGTTTTTT. Its translation: CASSQVQTGAGTGELFF.

This chain uses TRBV5-8 with TRBJ1-2, with 9 bases matching TRBD1. Germline CDR1 SGHTS, CDR2 YDEGEE. This CDR3 is 16 amino acids long. V lost 4 bases and J lost 4; bases outside the gene matches: 11. The CDR3 here is CASSIGGQGEPYGYTF. The CDR3 DNA reads TGTGCCAGCAGCATAGGGGGACAGGGCGAACCCTATGGCTACACCTTC.

V gene TRBV6-6 combines with J gene TRBJ2-1, with 9 bases fitting TRBD1. V gave up 6 bases and J gave up 6 bases; unmatched junction bases: 9. Germline assignment: CDR1 MNHNY and CDR2 SVGAGI (reference sequence). The CDR3 is 15 residues long. The DNA of the CDR3 is TGTGCCAGCAGACCCGGGACAGGGAACACCAATGAGCAGTTCTTC. Translation: CASRPGTGNTNEQFF.

This sequence joins TRBV11-2 and TRBJ1-6; TRBD1 aligns across 11 bases. Germline CDR1 reads SGHAT; CDR2 reads FQNNGV. This CDR3 has 17 residues. The V gene end was trimmed by 0 bases and the J gene end by 5 bases; junction bases not matched to a gene: 3. The CDR3 loop reads CASSLEGQGVDNSPLHF. CDR3 bases: TGTGCCAGCAGCTTAGAGGGACAGGGGGTAGATAATTCACCCCTCCACTTT.

This clone was seen a handful of times. CDR3 in amino acids: CASSVGPESSYEQYF. The CDR3 nucleotides read TGTGCCAGCAGCGTAGGGCCGGAGAGCTCCTACGAGCAGTACTTC. J is TRBJ2-7 and V is TRBV9, with D uncertain. The germline V and J ends were trimmed by 0 bases and 0 bases, with 10 bases remaining between them. The CDR3 contains 15 residues. Germline values: CDR1 SGDLS, CDR2 YYNGEE.

The chain carries TRBV2 and TRBJ2-3, with D possibly matching TRBD2 (7 bases). The V and J ends lost 10 bases and 6 bases respectively, with 17 bases between them. The V gene's germline CDR1 is SNHLY and CDR2 FYNNEI. CDR3 length: 13 amino acids. CDR3 DNA: TGTGCCACCAACAAACGGGGGGCGGATACGCAGTATTTT. This codes for CATNKRGADTQYF.

The count of this clone is one. The chain uses TRBV6-5 and TRBJ2-1; D possibly corresponds to TRBD2 (6 bases). The CDR3 runs 14 residues. V was shortened by 7 bases and J by 13 bases, with 23 bases between the two germline ends. Looked up from germline, CDR1 is MNHEY and CDR2 is SVGAGI. This CDR3 is CASTPNPGRDSQFF. The CDR3 bases are TGTGCCAGCACTCCCAACCCCGGGCGGGACTCCCAGTTCTTC.

DNA for the CDR3: TGTGCCAGCAGTTTATCGTTTAGGGGGACAGGGAATGGCTACACCTTC. As protein: CASSLSFRGTGNGYTF. The chain recombines TRBV28 with TRBJ1-2, with 9 positions matching TRBD1. The germline gives CDR1 MDHEN, CDR2 SYDVKM. This CDR3 comprises 16 residues. V was clipped by 1 base and J by 6 bases; unmatched bases: 9.

The rearrangement uses TRBV3-1 (or the pseudogene TRBV3-2) and TRBJ1-2; unclear D gene. Trimming removed 3 bases at V and 2 bases at J, with 7 bases between. The germline V gene has CDR1 LGHDT and CDR2 YNNKEL (reference sequence). The CDR3 spans 13 residues. The CDR3 sequence is CASSQQSNYGYTF. CDR3 in DNA: TGTGCCAGCAGCCAGCAGTCCAACTATGGCTACACCTTC.